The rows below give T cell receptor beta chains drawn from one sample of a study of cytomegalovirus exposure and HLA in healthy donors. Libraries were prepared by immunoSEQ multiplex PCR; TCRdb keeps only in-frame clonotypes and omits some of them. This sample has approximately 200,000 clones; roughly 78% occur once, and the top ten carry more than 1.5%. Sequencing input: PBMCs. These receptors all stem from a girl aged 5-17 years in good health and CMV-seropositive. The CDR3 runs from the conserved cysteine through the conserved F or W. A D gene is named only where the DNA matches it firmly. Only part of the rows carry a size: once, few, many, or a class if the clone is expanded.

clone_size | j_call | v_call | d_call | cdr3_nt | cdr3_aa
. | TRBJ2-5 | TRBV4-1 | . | TGCGCCAGCAGCCAAGATCGTAGCAGATCCAACCAAGAGACCCAGTACTTC | CASSQDRSRSNQETQYF
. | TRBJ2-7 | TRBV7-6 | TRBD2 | TGTGCCAGCAGCTCCGGACTAGCGGGCTTCTACGAGCAGTACTTC | CASSSGLAGFYEQYF
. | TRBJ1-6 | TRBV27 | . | TGTGCCAGCAGTTCCCGAGGTTTAAATTCACCCCTCCACTTT | CASSSRGLNSPLHF
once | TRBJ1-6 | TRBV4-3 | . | TGCGCCAGCAGCCAAGATCTCACAGGAGGGAATTCACCCCTCCACTTT | CASSQDLTGGNSPLHF
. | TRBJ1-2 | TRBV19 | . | TGTGCCAGTAGTGAACACACAGGAACTGGGGGCTACACCTTC | CASSEHTGTGGYTF
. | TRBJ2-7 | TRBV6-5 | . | TGTGCCAGCAGTTACAGGGAAACAGGGTTCCACGAGCAGTACTTC | CASSYRETGFHEQYF
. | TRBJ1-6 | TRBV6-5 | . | TGTGCCAGCGGTTATAGGGTCAGGGGAAGTTCACCCCTCCACTTT | CASGYRVRGSSPLHF
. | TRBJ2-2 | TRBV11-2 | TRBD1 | TGTGCCAGCTTGGGACAGGGGCGCACCGGGGAGCTGTTTTTT | CASLGQGRTGELFF
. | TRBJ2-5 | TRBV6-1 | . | TGTGCCACCAAGCCCCTGGGCAGTGGGGAGACCCAGTACTTC | CATKPLGSGETQYF
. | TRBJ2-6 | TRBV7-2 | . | TGTGCCAGCAGCTTAGTGTACAAACCGTACTCTGGGGCCAACGTCCTGACTTTC | CASSLVYKPYSGANVLTF
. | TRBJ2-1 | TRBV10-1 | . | TGCGCCAGCAGCGATCCGGGATCAAACAATGAGCAGTTCTTC | CASSDPGSNNEQFF
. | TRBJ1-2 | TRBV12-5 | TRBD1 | TGTGCTAGTGGGTCCCCAACAGGGGACTTTGACTATGGCTACACCTTC | CASGSPTGDFDYGYTF
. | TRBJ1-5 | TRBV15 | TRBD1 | TGTGCCACCAGCAGGGCGACAGGGGTAAATCAGCCCCAGCATTTT | CATSRATGVNQPQHF
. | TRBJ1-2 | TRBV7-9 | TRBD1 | TGTGCCAGCAGCAGCCAAGGGGGCAGCGGTGGCTACACCTTC | CASSSQGGSGGYTF
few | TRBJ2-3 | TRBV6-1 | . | TGTGCCAGCAGTGAGGATAGCAGCAGAACAGATACGCAGTATTTT | CASSEDSSRTDTQYF
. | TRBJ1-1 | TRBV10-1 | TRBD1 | TGCGCCAGCAGCAGGGGGATGAACACTGAAGCTTTCTTT | CASSRGMNTEAFF
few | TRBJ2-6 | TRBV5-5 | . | TGTGCCAGCAGCTTGGACAGTGACGGCTCTGGGGCCAACGTCCTGACTTTC | CASSLDSDGSGANVLTF
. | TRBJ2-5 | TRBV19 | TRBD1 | TGTGCCAGTAGTGGGCCTCCGACAGGGCCCCAAGAGACCCAGTACTTC | CASSGPPTGPQETQYF
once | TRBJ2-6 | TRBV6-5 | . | TGTGCCAGCATGACAGCGGGGGCCAACGTCCTGACTTTC | CASMTAGANVLTF
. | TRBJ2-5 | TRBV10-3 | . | TGTGCCATCAGCAAAGGACAGAAACAAGAGACCCAGTACTTC | CAISKGQKQETQYF
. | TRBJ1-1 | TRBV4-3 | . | TGCGCCAGCAGCCAAGTCAACTCCGGGACTGAAGCTTTCTTT | CASSQVNSGTEAFF
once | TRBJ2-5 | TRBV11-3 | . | TGTGCCAGCAGCTTAGATGGTTCCAGGGTGGAGACCCAGTACTTC | CASSLDGSRVETQYF
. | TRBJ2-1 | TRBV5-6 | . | TGTGCCAGCAGCTTTGGGACAAAGGGTGAGCAGTTCTTC | CASSFGTKGEQFF
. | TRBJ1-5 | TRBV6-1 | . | TGTGCCAGCACCTCGGGTCAGGGAGGGCCCCAGCCCCAGCATTTT | CASTSGQGGPQPQHF
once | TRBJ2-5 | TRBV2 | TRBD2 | TGTGCCAGCAGTGAGGGACTAGCGGTGGAGGGGGAGACCCAGTACTTC | CASSEGLAVEGETQYF
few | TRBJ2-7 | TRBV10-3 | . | TGTGCCATCAGTCAGGGCTACGAGCAGTACTTC | CAISQGYEQYF
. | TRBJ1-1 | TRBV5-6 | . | TGTGCCAGCAGCCTCGGACAGAGAAACACTGAAGCTTTCTTT | CASSLGQRNTEAFF
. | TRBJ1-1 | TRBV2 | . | TGTGCCAGGGAGGGCAGGAACACTGAAGCTTTCTTT | CAREGRNTEAFF
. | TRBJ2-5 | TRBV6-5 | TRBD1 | TGTGCCAGCAGTTACTCGATCCAGGGGGCGCGGGAGACCCAGTACTTC | CASSYSIQGARETQYF
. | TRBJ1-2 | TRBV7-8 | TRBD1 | TGTGCCAGCAGCGCAGACAGGGGAATTGCGCGGGGCTACACCTTC | CASSADRGIARGYTF
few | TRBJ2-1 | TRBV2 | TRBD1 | TGTGCCAGCAGCCGGGGGGGGACAGGGGTTGGTGAGCAGTTCTTC | CASSRGGTGVGEQFF
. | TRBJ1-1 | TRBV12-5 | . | TGTGCTAGTGGTTTGGTACATAAGCGGAACACTGAAGCTTTCTTT | CASGLVHKRNTEAFF
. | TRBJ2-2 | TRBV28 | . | TGTGCCACCCTTAGCGGTACGAACACCGGGGAGCTGTTTTTT | CATLSGTNTGELFF
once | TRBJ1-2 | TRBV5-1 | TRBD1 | TGCGCCAGCAGCCCCGAATGGGACAGGCCCCAGGATGGCTACACCTTC | CASSPEWDRPQDGYTF